Following are 29 T cell receptor beta chains from one sample sequenced in a study of metastatic and nonmetastatic thyroid tumors. Thyroid surgery was preceded by no treatment in any patient. TCRdb reanalyzed the PCR reads via MiXCR. Of 25,000 to 30,000 clones listed, approximately 17% are singletons. Source material: blood. These receptors originate from a female donor with papillary thyroid cancer or a benign thyroid nodule (not recorded which). Some clones in this sample may be carry-over from other donors' samples.

The chain employs TRBV28 and TRBJ1-2, with D unresolved. The CDR3 has 14 residues. Germline assignment: CDR1 MDHEN and CDR2 SYDVKM. V dropped 7 bases and J dropped 9 bases, with 21 bases sitting between them. This CDR3 reads CASTQPPGLECYTF. Written as DNA, the CDR3 is TGTGCCAGCACCCAACCCCCGGGGTTGGAGTGCTACACCTTC.

This clone was counted at least ten times. This rearrangement joins TRBV7-9 to TRBJ2-3; a possible D gene is TRBD2 (5 bases). Germline CDR1 and CDR2: SEHNR and FQNEAQ (reference sequence). Trimming pared 3 bases from V and 5 bases from J, leaving 9 bases between. This CDR3 is built from 13 residues. CDR3 amino acids: CASSFVSVDTQYF. The CDR3 region has the DNA TGTGCCAGCAGCTTCGTTAGCGTAGATACGCAGTATTTT. The full variable domain, its missing parts supplied by reference TRBV7-9 and TRBJ2-3, is DTGVSQNPRHKITKRGQNVTFRCDPISEHNRLYWYRQTLGQGPEFLTYFQNEAQLEKSRLLSDRFSAERPKGSFSTLEIQRTEQGDSAMYLCASSFVSVDTQYFGPGTRLTVL.

This clone was detected ten times or more. The CDR3 DNA reads TGTGCCAGCAGTTACTGGCCGGGGGTGAGCACTGAAGCTTTCTTT. This sequence encodes CASSYWPGVSTEAFF. J is TRBJ1-1 and V is TRBV6-5, with D maybe TRBD1 (5 bases). From germline, CDR1 is MNHEY and CDR2 SVGAGI. The CDR3 has 15 residues. V lost 1 base to trimming and J lost 4 bases, with 13 bases between them.

This clone was detected ten times or more. The chain couples TRBV6-4 to TRBJ2-3; TRBD2 matches at 12 bases. The length of the CDR3 is 16 residues. The junction had 6 bases not matched to a gene; V was cut back by 3 bases and J by 5 bases. Germline V CDR1 and CDR2: MRHNA, SNTAGT. Here the CDR3 reads CASSEVPGLAGDTQYF. In DNA, the CDR3 is TGTGCCAGCAGTGAAGTTCCGGGACTAGCGGGAGATACGCAGTATTTT.

The V gene is TRBV12-3 or TRBV12-4, the J gene TRBJ2-1; 10 bases agree with TRBD2. V gave up 6 bases and J gave up 8 bases; unmatched junction bases: 13. This CDR3 has 16 residues. As DNA, the CDR3 is TGTGCCAGCAGCATTCGGGTGCCTAGCGGGAGCCATGAGCAGTTCTTC. It is translated as CASSIRVPSGSHEQFF.

This clone showed up many times. V and J are TRBV5-6 and TRBJ2-1; the match to TRBD2 covers 10 bases. This CDR3 is built from 16 residues. CDR1 is SGHDT and CDR2 is YYEEEE in the germline V gene. Trimming took 4 bases from V and 3 from J; bases not matched to a gene: 7. This CDR3 is CASSVELAGDYNEQFF. CDR3 nucleotide sequence: TGTGCCAGCAGCGTGGAGCTAGCGGGAGACTACAATGAGCAGTTCTTC. Full variable domain (rest looked up from reference TRBV5-6 and TRBJ2-1): DAGVTQSPTHLIKTRGQQVTLRCSPKSGHDTVSWYQQALGQGPQFIFQYYEEEERQRGNFPDRFSGHQFPNYSSELNVNALLLGDSALYLCASSVELAGDYNEQFFGPGTRLTVL.

This clone is labeled medium-sized (0.01 to 0.1%). The chain has TRBV28 and TRBJ2-7, with D maybe TRBD2 (5 bases). The germline CDR1 and CDR2 sequences are MDHEN and SYDVKM. Trimming stripped 6 bases from V and 5 bases from J, with 8 bases between. The CDR3 is 11 amino acids. CDR3 sequence reads: CASRRRDEQYF. DNA of the CDR3: TGTGCCAGCAGGAGGCGGGACGAGCAGTACTTC.

This clone has ten or more counts. A read error may explain this, as a much larger clone is one base away. The V call is TRBV20-1, the J call TRBJ1-1; D perhaps matches TRBD1 (6 bases). The CDR3 runs 14 residues. In germline, CDR1 is DFQATT, CDR2 SNEGSKA (reference sequence). V was pared by 4 bases and J by 4 bases, with 16 bases between. CDR3 residues: CSATLRAGATEAFF. The CDR3 DNA reads as TGCAGTGCTACACTCAGGGCAGGGGCCACTGAAGCTTTCTTT.

This sequence joins TRBV11-2 and TRBJ1-2; possible D gene TRBD1, 5 bases. The CDR3 spans 13 residues. Germline CDR1 is SGHAT and CDR2 is FQNNGV. V lost 4 bases and J 5 bases, leaving 11 bases between the germline ends. The DNA for the CDR3 is TGTGCCAGCAGCTCCGCGGGGGGTTATGGCTACACCTTC. Its protein is CASSSAGGYGYTF.

The V and J genes are TRBV30 and TRBJ2-1, with 7 bases that match TRBD2. Losses at the gene ends were 5 bases for V and 9 bases for J; bases not matched to a gene: 7. The CDR3 length is 12 residues. CDR1 and CDR2 from the germline V gene are GTSNPN and SVGIG (reference sequence). CDR3 sequence reads: CAWGRASIEQFF. The CDR3 DNA sequence: TGTGCCTGGGGGAGGGCTAGCATTGAGCAGTTCTTC. Full variable domain (rest looked up from reference TRBV30 and TRBJ2-1): SQTIHQWPATLVQPVGSPLSLECTVEGTSNPNLYWYRQAAGRGLQLLFYSVGIGQISSEVPQNLSASRPQDRQFILSSKKLLLSDSGFYLCAWGRASIEQFFGPGTRLTVL.

Many counts were recorded for this clone. This chain connects TRBV28 to TRBJ2-7; D is undetermined. V shed 3 bases and J shed 0 bases, with 12 bases lying between them. The CDR3 is 15 residues long. Germline CDR1 reads MDHEN; CDR2 reads SYDVKM. The CDR3 loop is CASSLDPGFSYEQYF. The CDR3 DNA is TGTGCCAGCAGTTTGGATCCCGGGTTCTCCTACGAGCAGTACTTC.

This chain uses TRBV20-1 with TRBJ2-7; no definite D call. The V end lost 1 base, the J end lost 3 bases, and 13 bases lay between the germline ends. The germline V gene encodes CDR1 DFQATT and CDR2 SNEGSKA (reference sequence). The CDR3 totals 14 residues. The CDR3 DNA reads as TGCAGTGCTAGAGTAGTGGGCCTCGGCTACGAGCAGTACTTC. Amino acids: CSARVVGLGYEQYF.

This clone was counted at least ten times. CDR3 sequence reads: CSARPLQSSETQYF. CDR3 bases: TGCAGTGCTAGGCCACTCCAGTCTTCGGAGACCCAGTACTTC. V and J are TRBV20-1 and TRBJ2-5, with D uncertain. CDR1 is DFQATT, CDR2 SNEGSKA, per germline (reference sequence). V lost 3 bases, J lost 5 bases, and 16 bases lay in between. The CDR3 has 14 amino acids.

On this clone: A junction end diverges from the germline sequence, so it may reflect a read error. The J gene is TRBJ2-1, the V gene TRBV20-1; TRBD2 agrees at 11 bases. The CDR3 has 13 residues. Germline assignment: CDR1 DFQATT and CDR2 SNEGSKA (reference sequence). This CDR3 reads CSALGTSGTWKVF. DNA for the CDR3: TGCAGTGCCCTTGGGACTAGCGGAACCTGGAAGGTCTTC.

In this sample, this clone turned up a few times. The rearrangement links TRBV27 to TRBJ2-1; TRBD2 might be the D (5 bases). Germline V gene data show CDR1 as MNHEY and CDR2 as SMNVEV (reference sequence). The CDR3 has 14 residues. Trimming shortened V by 0 bases and J by 16 bases, and 19 bases separated the two germline ends. This CDR3 is CASSLSPFSARVFF. The CDR3, as DNA: TGTGCCAGCAGTTTATCCCCCTTTAGCGCGAGGGTATTCTTC.

This clone has at least ten counts. The chain is built from TRBV20-1 and TRBJ2-7; D not certain. CDR3 length equals 13 residues. V was shortened by 3 bases and J by 3 bases, with 12 bases between the two germline ends. Looked up from germline, CDR1 is DFQATT and CDR2 is SNEGSKA (reference sequence). CDR3 nucleotides: TGCAGTGCTAGGTTGGAGTCTGGCTACGAGCAGTACTTC. Its protein product is CSARLESGYEQYF.

The chain carries TRBV24-1 and TRBJ2-1, with D perhaps matching TRBD2 (5 bases). The CDR3 extends over 18 amino acids. The germline V gene encodes CDR1 KGHDR and CDR2 SFDVKD. With 4 bases removed from V and 1 base from J, the gap between germline ends came to 19 bases. In DNA, the CDR3 is TGTGCCACCAGTGACGGCGAAGTAAGCGGTCTATCCTACAATGAGCAGTTCTTC. Translated, it gives CATSDGEVSGLSYNEQFF.

A remark on this clone: The junction differs from germline at one of its ends, possibly a read error. The V call is TRBV6-5, the J call TRBJ2-1; 7 nucleotides align to TRBD1. The CDR3 is 16 amino acids. Per the germline V gene, CDR1 is MNHEY and CDR2 is SVGAGI. The CDR3 DNA is TGTGCCAGCATTTACACACCGCTGACAGGGCGGGCTGAGCAGTTCTTC. This gives the protein CASIYTPLTGRAEQFF.

The gene calls are TRBV9 and TRBJ2-2; tentatively, D is TRBD1 (6 bases). Between the trimmed V and J ends, which lost 1 base and 6 bases, there was a span of 10 bases. Germline V gives CDR1 SGDLS, CDR2 YYNGEE. The CDR3 extends over 14 amino acids. CDR3 loop: CASSVQGSAGELFF. CDR3 DNA: TGTGCCAGCAGCGTACAGGGGAGTGCCGGGGAGCTGTTTTTT.

This clone qualifies as medium-sized. V gene TRBV6-1 combines with J gene TRBJ1-6; 9 bases are shared with TRBD1. The trim removed 6 bases at V and 10 bases at J, leaving 7 bases unmatched. This CDR3 is built from 14 residues. CDR1 is MNHNS, CDR2 SASEGT, per germline. The CDR3 here is CASRGTGWISPLHF. In DNA form, the CDR3 reads TGTGCCAGCAGGGGGACAGGGTGGATCTCACCCCTCCACTTT.

Worth noting for this clone: A read error may account for a junction end that differs from germline. The CDR3 protein is CASRRFSGANVLTF. CDR3 in DNA: TGTGCCAGCAGGAGGTTTTCTGGGGCCAACGTCCTTACTTTC. The J gene is TRBJ2-6, the V gene TRBV12-3 or TRBV12-4; tentative D call: TRBD1 (5 bases). This CDR3 is 14 amino acids long.

In its sample, this clone is medium-sized (0.01 to 0.1%). J is TRBJ2-7 and V is TRBV25-1; no reliable D call. V lost 0 bases and J lost 4, with 16 bases in between. The CDR3 runs to 16 residues. CDR1 MGHDK and CDR2 SYGVNS come from the germline V gene. DNA of the CDR3: TGTGCCAGCAGTGAATATCCCCCTGGGGTCGCATACGAGCAGTACTTC. Translated: CASSEYPPGVAYEQYF.

This clone showed up just a few times. A much larger clone differs by one base, so this may be a read error. The genes are TRBV6-1 and TRBJ2-6; D unclear. CDR3 size: 15 residues. Germline assignment: CDR1 MNHNS and CDR2 SASEGT. Trimming left V 6 bases short and J 4 bases short, with 13 bases between. The CDR3 protein is CASSLSGVGANVLTF. Here the CDR3 DNA reads TGTGCCAGCAGCCTCTCGGGCGTCGGGGCCAACGTCCTGACTTTC.

V is TRBV2 and J is TRBJ2-5; TRBD2 is a possible D gene (6 bases). Germline loops: CDR1 SNHLY, CDR2 FYNNEI. There are 13 residues in the CDR3. The ends were cut back, 6 bases at V and 5 bases at J, with 13 bases in the middle. CDR3 coding DNA: TGTGCCAGCAGGCGGGATCATGATGAGACCCAGTACTTC. Protein: CASRRDHDETQYF.

This clone was seen a few times. The same CDR3 can be traced to other DNA sequences in this sample. CDR3 nucleotide sequence: TGTGCAAGTCTCCGCAGCGGATCATCCCCCTACGAGCAGTACTTC. Its protein is CASLRSGSSPYEQYF. The gene calls are TRBV27 and TRBJ2-7; D might be TRBD2 (5 bases). Germline CDR1 MNHEY, CDR2 SMNVEV (reference sequence). This CDR3 is built from 15 residues.

This clone is labeled medium-sized. The CDR3 sequence: CSAIFRGDKPSGGHYEQYF. The CDR3 DNA follows: TGCAGTGCTATTTTCAGAGGTGATAAGCCTAGCGGGGGCCACTACGAGCAGTACTTC. V usage is TRBV20-1 and J usage is TRBJ2-7, with 10 bases identical to TRBD2. CDR3 length: 19 residues. The germline gives CDR1 DFQATT, CDR2 SNEGSKA (reference sequence). V gave up 4 bases and J gave up 3 bases; unmatched junction bases: 21.

This clone appeared many times. The chain's CDR3 is CASSLREGRNEQYF. The CDR3 region has the DNA TGTGCCAGCAGTTTACGGGAGGGCCGAAACGAGCAGTACTTC. The J gene is TRBJ2-7, the V gene TRBV28; 8 positions match TRBD2. The CDR3 covers 14 residues. CDR1 is MDHEN, CDR2 SYDVKM, per germline. The V and J ends lost 2 bases and 5 bases, in that order; junction bases with no gene match: 5.

The chain is built from TRBV3-1 and TRBJ1-6; D call uncertain. V gave up 4 bases and J gave up 9 bases, with 13 bases separating them. This CDR3 spans 14 amino acids. Germline V gene lookup returns CDR1 LGHDT and CDR2 YNNKEL (reference sequence). Here the CDR3 DNA reads TGTGCCAGCAGCCCGTGGGAGTGTGGTTCACCCCTCCACTTT. Amino acid sequence: CASSPWECGSPLHF.

This clone came up a few times. This chain uses TRBV28 with TRBJ1-2; TRBD1 matches at 9 bases. This CDR3 is built from 17 residues. J was trimmed by 5 bases and V by 6 bases; bases with no gene match: 16. Germline-derived CDR1 and CDR2 are MDHEN and SYDVKM. CDR3 nucleotide sequence: TGTGCCAGCAGGCAGAATTTTGGACAGGGGCAGGTATATGGCTACACCTTC. Protein: CASRQNFGQGQVYGYTF.